This T cell receptor (beta chain) was recovered during a study of human T cells and chemical hapten exposure. Study context: Patch tests delivered 0.01% DPC to the upper back and were evaluated at 6 days.

Unique molecular identifiers were attached to individual cDNA molecules during library preparation. TCRdb recomputed calls from the RACE reads with MiXCR, one row per CDR3 protein. The repertoire includes 84,000 or so distinct CDR3 sequences, about 10% of them detected once, and roughly 2.4% sits in the top ten. Study observations and caveats: The donor cohort had alopecia, so its immune response may not match that of healthy people.

Time point here: patch test 1, 2 weeks after DPC sensitization. Documented treatment: therapeutic diphenylcyclopropenone sensitization with weekly scalp DPC. Participating donors were patients with alopecia, aged 18 to 70 years, considered appropriate candidates for DPC. This clonotype was seen many times. Its target is unknown. The sequencing here drew on whole blood, taken in connection with sensitization to the hapten diphenylcyclopropenone (DPC). This TCR was sampled from a middle-aged man with alopecia areata. Some clones in this sample may be carry-over from other donors' samples.

DNA for the CDR3: TGTGCCAGCAGTGAAGCGCCGGGGGTCAGGGCCCAGTACTTC. It yields the protein CASSEAPGVRAQYF. The rearrangement joins TRBV6-1 to TRBJ2-5, with D perhaps matching TRBD2 (6 bases). CDR1 is MNHNS, CDR2 SASEGT, per germline. V dropped 0 bases and J dropped 9 bases, with 14 bases sitting between them. The CDR3 sequence is 14 residues long.